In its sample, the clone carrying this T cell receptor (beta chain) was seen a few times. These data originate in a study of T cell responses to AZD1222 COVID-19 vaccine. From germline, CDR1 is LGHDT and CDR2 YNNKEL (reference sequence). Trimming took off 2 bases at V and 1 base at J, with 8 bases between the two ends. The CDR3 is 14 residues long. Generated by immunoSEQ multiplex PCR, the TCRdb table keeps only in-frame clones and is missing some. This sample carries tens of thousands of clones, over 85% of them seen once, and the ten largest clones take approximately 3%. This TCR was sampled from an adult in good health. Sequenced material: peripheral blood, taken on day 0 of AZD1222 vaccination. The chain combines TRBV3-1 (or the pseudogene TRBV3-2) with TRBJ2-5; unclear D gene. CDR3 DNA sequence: TGTGCCAGCAGCCAATCTGGGCCCCAAGAGACCCAGTACTTC. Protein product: CASSQSGPQETQYF.